This T cell receptor beta chain was sequenced for a study of control samples from healthy donors and cancer patients. Sequenced by immunoSEQ multiplex PCR; TCRdb stores in-frame clones only, minus some. The sample includes about 130,000 clones, about 90% of them seen just once. This CDR3 comprises 14 residues. Germline CDR1 is MNHEY and CDR2 is SMNVEV (reference sequence). Unmatched junction bases numbered 4, after V lost 3 bases and J lost 6 bases. Sample: blood. The sequence was obtained from a man aged 18 to 30 in good health. J is TRBJ2-2 and V is TRBV27, with TRBD2 matching over 7 bases. The DNA of the CDR3 is TGTGCCAGCAGTTTCTTAAGCGGGGCCGGGGAGCTGTTTTTT. Translating it yields CASSFLSGAGELFF.